This is a list of T cell receptor beta chains from one sample in a study of long-term antiretroviral therapy in people with HIV. Generated by immunoSEQ multiplex PCR, the TCRdb table keeps only in-frame clones and is missing some. Of approximately 25,000 clones in the sample, around 76% were seen once. Specimen: unsorted PBMCs, collected 0.5 years after starting antiretroviral therapy. These receptors came from a woman aged 40 to 50 with HIV. The conserved cysteine and the conserved F or W are not part of the CDR3 here. The order of the fields is V gene, CDR3 protein.

>TRBV27
ATATRDRPNEKLF
>TRBV7-9
ASSLATYEQY
>TRBV29-1
SVSTASGANVLT
>TRBV4-1
ASSLGHSNTEAF
>TRBV11-2
ASSSQRTRRGYEQY
>TRBV4-3
ASSQEGAGGDYNEQF
>TRBV2
ASSEAAGRSYGYT
>TRBV7-2
ASSVQGSHNSPLH
>TRBV6-5
ASSWGNSNQPQH
>TRBV9
ASSVEGSPNYNSPLH
>TRBV19
ASRKDGSGANVLT
>TRBV28
ASGQGALWYTQY
>TRBV5-1
ASSSLAGQSEQY
>TRBV6-5
ASSPRPGPYGYT
>TRBV4-1
ASSQESGGNTYEQY
>TRBV2
ASSDGQGTFAYEQY
>TRBV19
ASSISSGNTIY
>TRBV30
AWSGTNSPLH
>TRBV15
ATSRDRGGQETQY
>TRBV5-6
ASSLVGTGGREQY
>TRBV2
ASSDQGARGQPQH
>TRBV28
ASSRYRDGESLH
>TRBV28
ASMKGGQNTEAF
>TRBV6-1
ASSRPPNTEAF
>TRBV4-1
ASSPPWANVLT
>TRBV14
ASSPGGSEAF
>TRBV30
AWDRDRGELF
>TRBV28
ASSPPGGGPPGNTIY
>TRBV7-9
ASSLEGYSNQPQH
>TRBV13
ASSRWGPTGELF
>TRBV19
ASSIEGVNTEAF
>TRBV27
ASSSRFPGDTQY
>TRBV5-1
ASSSDGASRTQY
>TRBV9
ASSPLAGGIYEQY
>TRBV27
ASAMDGSDTQY
>TRBV29-1
SVGSRTLVQETQY
>TRBV18
ASSPDSSYNSPLH
>TRBV2
ASSPGLTAQPQH
>TRBV11-2
ASSSLSGLLLEAF
>TRBV7-9
ASSPQGDRYNEQF
>TRBV10-1
ASSLGLAGGRFDTGELF
>TRBV19
ASRYSGGHNEQF
>TRBV5-1
ASSFENSPLH
>TRBV9
ASSPVGASGYNEQF
>TRBV5-1
ASGDGTGTNYGYT
>TRBV2
ASSETRGPTEAF
>TRBV18
ASSGAQETQY
>TRBV5-6
ASSLGEVGYT
>TRBV6-6
ASSRGGQSYNEQF
>TRBV5-1
ASSKNSGTSTYEQY
>TRBV4-2
ASSQTGFGYNEQF
>TRBV7-3
ASSLDGQGYEQY
>TRBV30
AWSVYRGPSGNTIY